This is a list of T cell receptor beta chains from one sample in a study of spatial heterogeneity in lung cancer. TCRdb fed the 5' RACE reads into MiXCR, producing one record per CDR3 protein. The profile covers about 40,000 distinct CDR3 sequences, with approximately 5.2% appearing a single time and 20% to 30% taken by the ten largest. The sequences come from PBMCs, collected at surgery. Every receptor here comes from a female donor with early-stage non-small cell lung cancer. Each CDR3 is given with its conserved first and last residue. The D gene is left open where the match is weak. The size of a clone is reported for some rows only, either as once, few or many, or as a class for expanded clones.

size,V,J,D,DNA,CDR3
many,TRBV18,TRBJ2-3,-,TGTGCCAGCTCACCACGTGGCACAGATACGCAGTATTTT,CASSPRGTDTQYF
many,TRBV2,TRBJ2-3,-,TGTGCCAGCAGTGAAGGACCCCTCTCTGGGCAGTATTTT,CASSEGPLSGQYF
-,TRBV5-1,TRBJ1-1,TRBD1,TGCGCCAGCACCTCATGGGGGACAGGGTTTGAGAACACTGAAGCTTTCTTT,CASTSWGTGFENTEAFF
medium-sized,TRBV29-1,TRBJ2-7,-,TGCAGCGTTGAGGGGGGACCTTCCTACGAGCAGTACTTC,CSVEGGPSYEQYF
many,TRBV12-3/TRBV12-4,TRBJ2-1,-,TGTGCCAGCAGACCCGGGGGGCCGGGCAATGAGCAGTTCTTC,CASRPGGPGNEQFF
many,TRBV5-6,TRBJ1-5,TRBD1,TGTGCCAGCAGCTTGGGGCTTACAGGGGAGGTTCAGCCCCAGCATTTT,CASSLGLTGEVQPQHF
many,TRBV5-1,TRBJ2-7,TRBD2,TGCGCCAGCAGCCCCGGCGGGGGGGGCGACGAGCAGTACTTC,CASSPGGGGDEQYF
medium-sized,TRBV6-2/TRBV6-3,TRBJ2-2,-,TGTGCCAGCAGTTACTCGGACACCTACGGAAACACCGGGGAGCTGTTTTTT,CASSYSDTYGNTGELFF
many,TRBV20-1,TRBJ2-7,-,TGCAGTGCTAGAGATCGCGTAATTCCCTACGAGCAGTACTTC,CSARDRVIPYEQYF
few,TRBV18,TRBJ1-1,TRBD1,TGTGCCAGCTCTCACGACAGGGCGACTGAAGCTTTCTTT,CASSHDRATEAFF